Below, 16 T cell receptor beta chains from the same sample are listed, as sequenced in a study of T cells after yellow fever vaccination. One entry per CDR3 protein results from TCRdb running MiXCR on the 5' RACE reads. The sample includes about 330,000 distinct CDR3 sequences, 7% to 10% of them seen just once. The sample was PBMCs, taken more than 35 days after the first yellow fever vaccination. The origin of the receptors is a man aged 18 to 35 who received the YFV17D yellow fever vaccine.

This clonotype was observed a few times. CDR3 sequence reads: CSARDQGYEQYV. CDR3 bases: TGCAGTGCTAGAGATCAGGGGTACGAGCAGTACGTC. V and J are TRBV20-1 and TRBJ2-7; D is perhaps TRBD1 (6 bases). The V end was cut by 0 bases, the J end by 4 bases, with 7 bases between. CDR1 is DFQATT, CDR2 SNEGSKA, per germline (reference sequence). CDR3 length: 12 amino acids.

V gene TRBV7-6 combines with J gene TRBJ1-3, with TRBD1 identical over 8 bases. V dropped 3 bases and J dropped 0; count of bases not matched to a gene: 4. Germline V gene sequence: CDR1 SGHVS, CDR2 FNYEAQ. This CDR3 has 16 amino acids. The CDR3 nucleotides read TGTGCCAGCAGCTTCGGACAGGGACGCTCTGGAAACACCATATATTTT. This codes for CASSFGQGRSGNTIYF. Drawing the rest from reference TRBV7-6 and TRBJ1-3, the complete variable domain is GAGVSQSPRYKVTKRGQDVALRCDPISGHVSLYWYRQALGQGPEFLTYFNYEAQQDKSGLPNDRFSAERPEGSISTLTIQRTEQRDSAMYRCASSFGQGRSGNTIYFGEGSWLTVV.

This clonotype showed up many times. CDR3 region: CASSLATFQETQYF. Written as DNA, the CDR3 is TGTGCCAGCAGCCTAGCGACGTTCCAAGAGACCCAGTACTTC. The rearrangement joins TRBV12-3 or TRBV12-4 to TRBJ2-5, with TRBD2 as a possible D gene (6 bases). The V end was cut by 6 bases, the J end by 1 base, with 12 bases between. This CDR3 comprises 14 residues.

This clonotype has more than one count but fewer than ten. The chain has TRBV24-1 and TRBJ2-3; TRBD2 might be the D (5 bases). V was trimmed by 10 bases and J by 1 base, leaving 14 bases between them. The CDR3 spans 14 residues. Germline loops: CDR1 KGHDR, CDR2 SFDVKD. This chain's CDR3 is CATGQPEGTDTQYF. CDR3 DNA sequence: TGTGCCACGGGCCAACCGGAGGGCACAGATACGCAGTATTTT.

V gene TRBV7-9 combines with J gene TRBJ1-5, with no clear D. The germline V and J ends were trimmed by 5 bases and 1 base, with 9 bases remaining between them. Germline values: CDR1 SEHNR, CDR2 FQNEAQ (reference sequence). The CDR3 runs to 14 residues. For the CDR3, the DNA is TGTGCCAGCAGCACCGTGGTGAGCAATCAGCCCCAGCATTTT. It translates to CASSTVVSNQPQHF.

The CDR3 sequence is CASSPTGGSQPQHF. In nucleotides, the CDR3 is TGTGCCAGCAGCCCAACAGGGGGTAGTCAGCCCCAGCATTTT. The chain employs TRBV12-3 or TRBV12-4 and TRBJ1-5; 8 nucleotides align to TRBD1. V gave up 6 bases and J gave up 6 bases; unmatched junction bases: 7. This CDR3 has 14 residues.

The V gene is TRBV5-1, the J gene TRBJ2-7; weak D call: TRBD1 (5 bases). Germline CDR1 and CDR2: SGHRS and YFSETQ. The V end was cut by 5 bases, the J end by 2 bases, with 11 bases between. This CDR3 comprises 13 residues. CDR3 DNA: TGCGCCAGCAGAAGGTCAGGGACCTACGAGCAGTACTTC. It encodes CASRRSGTYEQYF. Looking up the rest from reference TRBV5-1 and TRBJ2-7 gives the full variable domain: KAGVTQTPRYLIKTRGQQVTLSCSPISGHRSVSWYQQTPGQGLQFLFEYFSETQRNKGNFPGRFSGRQFSNSRSEMNVSTLELGDSALYLCASRRSGTYEQYFGPGTRLTVT.

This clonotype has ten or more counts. The CDR3 sequence: CASSDSNQPQHF. The CDR3 nucleotides read TGTGCCAGCAGTGACAGCAATCAGCCCCAGCATTTT. The chain is built from TRBV7-2 and TRBJ1-5, with D uncertain. V was trimmed by 6 bases and J by 1 base, leaving 4 bases between them. Looked up from germline, CDR1 is SGHTA and CDR2 is FQGNSA. The CDR3 spans 12 residues.

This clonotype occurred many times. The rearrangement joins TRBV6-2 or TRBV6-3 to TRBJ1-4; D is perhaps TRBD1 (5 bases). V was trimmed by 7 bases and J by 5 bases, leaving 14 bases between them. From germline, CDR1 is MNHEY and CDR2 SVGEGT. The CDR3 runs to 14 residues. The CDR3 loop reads CASTPGRENEKLFF. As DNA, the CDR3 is TGTGCCAGCACCCCGGGACGTGAGAATGAAAAACTGTTTTTT.

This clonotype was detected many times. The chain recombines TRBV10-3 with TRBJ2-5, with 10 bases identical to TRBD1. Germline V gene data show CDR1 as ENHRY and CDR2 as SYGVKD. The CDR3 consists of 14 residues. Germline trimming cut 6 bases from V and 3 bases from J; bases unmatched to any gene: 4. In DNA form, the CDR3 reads TGTGCCATCAGCACGACAGGGGGCGAAGAGACCCAGTACTTC. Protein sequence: CAISTTGGEETQYF.

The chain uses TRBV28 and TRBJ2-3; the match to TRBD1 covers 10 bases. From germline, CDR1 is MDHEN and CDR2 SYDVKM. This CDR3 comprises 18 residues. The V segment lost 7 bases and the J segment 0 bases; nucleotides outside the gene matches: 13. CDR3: CASIKPGTGAQSTDTQYF. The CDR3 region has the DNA TGTGCCAGCATCAAGCCTGGGACAGGGGCCCAAAGCACAGATACGCAGTATTTT.

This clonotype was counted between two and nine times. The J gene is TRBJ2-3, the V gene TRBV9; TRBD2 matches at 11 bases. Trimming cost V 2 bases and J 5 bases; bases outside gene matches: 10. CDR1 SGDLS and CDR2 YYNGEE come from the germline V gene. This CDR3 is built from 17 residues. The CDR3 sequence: CASSVLALAGGRDTQYF. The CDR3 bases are TGTGCCAGCAGCGTTTTAGCCCTAGCGGGAGGTCGAGATACGCAGTATTTT.

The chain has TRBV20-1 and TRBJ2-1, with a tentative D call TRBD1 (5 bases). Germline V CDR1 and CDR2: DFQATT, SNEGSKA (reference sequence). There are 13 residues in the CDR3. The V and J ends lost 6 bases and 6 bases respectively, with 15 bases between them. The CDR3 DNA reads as TGCAGTGCCCCAAGACAGTCCGGCAATGAGCAGTTCTTC. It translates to CSAPRQSGNEQFF.

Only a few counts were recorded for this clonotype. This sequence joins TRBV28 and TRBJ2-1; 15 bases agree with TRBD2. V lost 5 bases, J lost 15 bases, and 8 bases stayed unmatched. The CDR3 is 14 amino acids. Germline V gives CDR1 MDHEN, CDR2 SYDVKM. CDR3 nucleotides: TGTGCCAGCAGTGCCCGGACTAGCGGGGGGGCGGTGTTCTTC. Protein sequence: CASSARTSGGAVFF.

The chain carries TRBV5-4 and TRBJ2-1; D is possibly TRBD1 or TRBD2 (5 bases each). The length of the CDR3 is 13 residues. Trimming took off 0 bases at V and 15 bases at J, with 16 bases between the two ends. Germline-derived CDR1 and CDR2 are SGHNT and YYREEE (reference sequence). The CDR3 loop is CASSLGPGQETFF. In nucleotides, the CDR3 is TGTGCCAGCAGCTTGGGTCCGGGGCAAGAGACGTTCTTC.

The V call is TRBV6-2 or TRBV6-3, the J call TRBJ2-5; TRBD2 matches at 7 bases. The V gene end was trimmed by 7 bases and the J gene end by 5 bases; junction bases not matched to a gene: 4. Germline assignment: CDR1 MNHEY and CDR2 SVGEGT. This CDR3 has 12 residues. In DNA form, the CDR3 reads TGTGCCAGCATGGAGCGGGGTGAGACCCAGTACTTC. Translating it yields CASMERGETQYF.